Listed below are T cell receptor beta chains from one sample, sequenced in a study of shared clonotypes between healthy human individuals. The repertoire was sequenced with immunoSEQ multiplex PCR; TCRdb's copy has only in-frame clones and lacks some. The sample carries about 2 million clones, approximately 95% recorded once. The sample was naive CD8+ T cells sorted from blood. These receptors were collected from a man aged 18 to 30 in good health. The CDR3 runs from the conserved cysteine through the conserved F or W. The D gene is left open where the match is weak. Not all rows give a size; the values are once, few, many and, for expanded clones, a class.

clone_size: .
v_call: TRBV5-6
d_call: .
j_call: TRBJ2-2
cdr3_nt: TGTGCCAGCAGCTTAGGGGGCACCGGGGAGCTGTTTTTT
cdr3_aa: CASSLGGTGELFF

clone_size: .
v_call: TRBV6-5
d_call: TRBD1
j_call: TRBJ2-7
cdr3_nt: TGTGCCAGCAGTGGTCTACAGGGGACCGAGCAGTACTTC
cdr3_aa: CASSGLQGTEQYF

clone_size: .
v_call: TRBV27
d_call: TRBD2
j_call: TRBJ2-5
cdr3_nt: TGTGCCAGCAGTCGGTCGACTAGCGGGGACGAGACCCAGTACTTC
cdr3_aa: CASSRSTSGDETQYF

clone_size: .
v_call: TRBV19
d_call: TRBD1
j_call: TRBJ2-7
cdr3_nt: TGTGCCAGTAGTATGGGGACAGGGGTCTACGAGCAGTACTTC
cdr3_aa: CASSMGTGVYEQYF

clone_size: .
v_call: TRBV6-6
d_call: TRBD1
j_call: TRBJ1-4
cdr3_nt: TGTGCCAGCAGCCGTACGGGACAGGGCAACGAAAAACTGTTTTTT
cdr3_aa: CASSRTGQGNEKLFF

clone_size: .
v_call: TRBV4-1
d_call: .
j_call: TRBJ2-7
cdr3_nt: TGCGCCAGCAGCCCACAGACAGGATTTAGCTCCTACGAGCAGTACTTC
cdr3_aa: CASSPQTGFSSYEQYF

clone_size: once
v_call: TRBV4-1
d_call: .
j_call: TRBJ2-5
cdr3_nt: TGCGCCAGCAGCCAAGAAATTAGACAGGGAGGTAGAGAGACCCAGTACTTC
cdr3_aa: CASSQEIRQGGRETQYF

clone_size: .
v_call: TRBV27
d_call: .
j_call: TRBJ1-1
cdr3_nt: TGTGCCAGCAGTTTAGAGTCGGGGGAGGCTTTCTTT
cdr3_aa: CASSLESGEAFF

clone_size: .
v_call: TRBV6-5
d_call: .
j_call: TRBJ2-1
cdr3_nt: TGTGCCAGCAGCTTCCCGGGCGTGGAGCAGTTCTTC
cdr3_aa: CASSFPGVEQFF

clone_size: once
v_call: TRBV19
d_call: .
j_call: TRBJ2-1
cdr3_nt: TGTGCCAGTATCCCCTCGGGGAGTGGTGAGCAGTTCTTC
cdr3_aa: CASIPSGSGEQFF

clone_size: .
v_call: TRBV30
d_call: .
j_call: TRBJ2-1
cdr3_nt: TGTGCCTGGATTACCGACGGTTCAGGGGAGCAGTTCTTC
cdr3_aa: CAWITDGSGEQFF

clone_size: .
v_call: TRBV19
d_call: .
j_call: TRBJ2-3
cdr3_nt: TGTGCCAGTACCCTCGGGAGTCCCGCAGATACGCAGTATTTT
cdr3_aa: CASTLGSPADTQYF

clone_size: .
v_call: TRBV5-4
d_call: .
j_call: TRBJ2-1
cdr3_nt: TGTGCCAGCAGCCGGAGTGATTACAATGAGCAGTTCTTC
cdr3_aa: CASSRSDYNEQFF

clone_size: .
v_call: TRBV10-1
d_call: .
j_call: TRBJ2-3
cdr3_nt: TGCGCCAGCAGTCCTCTAGCGTTAGAAGACACCACAGATACGCAGTATTTT
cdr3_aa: CASSPLALEDTTDTQYF

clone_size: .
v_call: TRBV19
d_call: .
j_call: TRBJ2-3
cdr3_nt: TGTGCCAGTAGTATAGGCCCACTAGCACAATATACGCAGTATTTT
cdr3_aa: CASSIGPLAQYTQYF

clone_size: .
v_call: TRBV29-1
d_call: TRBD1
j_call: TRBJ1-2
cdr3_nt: TGCAGCGTTGAACCCCGCTCCGGGACAGGATATGGCTACACCTTC
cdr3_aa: CSVEPRSGTGYGYTF

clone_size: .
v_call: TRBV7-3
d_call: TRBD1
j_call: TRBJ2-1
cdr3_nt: TGTGCCAGCAGCTTAATGGCCTCGACAGGGAATGAGCAGTTCTTC
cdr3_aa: CASSLMASTGNEQFF

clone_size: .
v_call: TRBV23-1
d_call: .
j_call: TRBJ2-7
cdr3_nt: TGCGCCAGCAGTCATGCTAGCGAGCAGTACTTC
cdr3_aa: CASSHASEQYF

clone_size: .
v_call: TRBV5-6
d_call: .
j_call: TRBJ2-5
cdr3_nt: TGTGCCAGCAGCGCAACAGGAGACCCTTACCAAGAGACCCAGTACTTC
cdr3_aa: CASSATGDPYQETQYF

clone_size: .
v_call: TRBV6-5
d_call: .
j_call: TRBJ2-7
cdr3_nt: TGTGCCAGCAGTTACTCGTCGGAAGACAGCGCCGAGCAGTACTTC
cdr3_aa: CASSYSSEDSAEQYF

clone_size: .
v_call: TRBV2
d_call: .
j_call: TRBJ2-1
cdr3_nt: TGTGCCAGCAGTGAGGATCATAGCTACAATGAGCAGTTCTTC
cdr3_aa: CASSEDHSYNEQFF

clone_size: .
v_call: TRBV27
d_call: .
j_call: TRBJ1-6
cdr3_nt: TGTGCCAGCAGTTTTGGGGAGAATTCACCCCTCCACTTT
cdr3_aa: CASSFGENSPLHF

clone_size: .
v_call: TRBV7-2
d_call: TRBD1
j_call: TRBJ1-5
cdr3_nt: TGTGCCAGCAGCCCTGGGACAGCATATAGCAATCAGCCCCAGCATTTT
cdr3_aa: CASSPGTAYSNQPQHF

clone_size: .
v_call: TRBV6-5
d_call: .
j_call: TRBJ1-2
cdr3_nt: TGTGCCAGCAGTTACGATCCAGCTAACTATGGCTACACCTTC
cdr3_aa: CASSYDPANYGYTF

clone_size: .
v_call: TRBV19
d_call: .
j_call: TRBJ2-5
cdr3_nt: TGTGCCAGTAGTATAGAGGGGGAACTTGGACAGACCCAGTACTTC
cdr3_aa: CASSIEGELGQTQYF

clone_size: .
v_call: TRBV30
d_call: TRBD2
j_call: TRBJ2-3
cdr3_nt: TGTGCCTGGAGTGTACAGGGGGGACTAGCGGGAGGAGATACGCAGTATTTT
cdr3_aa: CAWSVQGGLAGGDTQYF

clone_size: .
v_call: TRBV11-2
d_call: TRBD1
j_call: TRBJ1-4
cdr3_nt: TGTGCCAGCAGCTTGACAGGGGATAATGAAAAACTGTTTTTT
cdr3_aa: CASSLTGDNEKLFF

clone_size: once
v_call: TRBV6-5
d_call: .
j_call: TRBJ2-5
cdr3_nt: TGTGCCAGCCCCACGAAGGAGACCCAGTACTTC
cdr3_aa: CASPTKETQYF

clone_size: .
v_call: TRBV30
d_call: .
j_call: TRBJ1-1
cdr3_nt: TGTGCCTGGAGTCTCAACACTGAAGCTTTCTTT
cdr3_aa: CAWSLNTEAFF

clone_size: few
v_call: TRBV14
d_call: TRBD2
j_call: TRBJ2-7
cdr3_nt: TGTGCCAGCAGCCTGGCGGGGGGCAACGAGCAGTACTTC
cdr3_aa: CASSLAGGNEQYF

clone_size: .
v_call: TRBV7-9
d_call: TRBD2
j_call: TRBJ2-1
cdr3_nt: TGTGCCAGCAGGGGAGGGTCCAGCTCCTACAATGAGCAGTTCTTC
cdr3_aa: CASRGGSSSYNEQFF

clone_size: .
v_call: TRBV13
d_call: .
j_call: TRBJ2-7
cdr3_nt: TGTGCCAGCAGCTCAGCCGGGACCAGCTCCTACGAGCAGTACTTC
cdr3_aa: CASSSAGTSSYEQYF

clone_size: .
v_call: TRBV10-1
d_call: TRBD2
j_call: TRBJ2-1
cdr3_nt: TGCGCCAGCAGTGATTCGACTAGCGGAAACAATGAGCAGTTCTTC
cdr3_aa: CASSDSTSGNNEQFF

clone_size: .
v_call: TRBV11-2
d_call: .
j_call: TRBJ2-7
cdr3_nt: TGTGCCAGCAGCTTAGATCCGGGAGTGCGGTCCTACGAGCAGTACTTC
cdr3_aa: CASSLDPGVRSYEQYF

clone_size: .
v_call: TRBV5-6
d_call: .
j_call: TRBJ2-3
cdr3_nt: TGTGCCAGCGGGCTGAGCACAGATACGCAGTATTTT
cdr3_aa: CASGLSTDTQYF